This T cell receptor beta chain is drawn from a study of Graves' ophthalmopathy and Graves' hyperthyroidism. Germline V gene data show CDR1 as SNHLY and CDR2 as FYNNEI. J was trimmed by 2 bases and V by 9 bases; bases with no gene match: 7. The CDR3 extends over 13 amino acids. Transcripts of RNA were the source for amplifying TCR beta CDR3 regions. First-round RT-PCR used HTBI primers; second-round multiplex PCR followed. TCRdb processed the multiplex PCR reads anew with MiXCR; each CDR3 protein has one entry. In the table there are roughly 39,000 distinct CDR3 sequences, 50% of which are singletons. Hyperthyroidism patients, aged 18 to 65, were newly diagnosed, under 2 months' duration. The authors used Ficoll-Paque density gradient centrifugation to separate PBMCs. The input was around 10 ml of fresh peripheral blood. Ten or more counts support this clonotype.

Sequenced material: peripheral blood. The chain is built from TRBV2 and TRBJ2-7, with 7 bases identical to TRBD1. The origin of this receptor is an adult woman with stable Graves' hyperthyroidism. This CDR3 reads CARGSGTAYEQYF. CDR3 DNA: TGTGCCAGAGGATCCGGGACAGCCTACGAGCAGTACTTC.